The 26 T cell receptor beta chains presented below share a single source sample, sequenced in a study of shared clonotypes between healthy human individuals. TCRdb keeps only in-frame clones here, not all; method: immunoSEQ multiplex PCR. The table shows some 500,000 clones, with roughly 85% occurring only once. Sequencing was done on a sample of PBMCs. Source of these receptors: a woman aged 40 to 49 in good health. Some clones in this sample may be carry-over from other donors' samples.

The V gene is TRBV5-1, the J gene TRBJ1-5; TRBD1 agrees at 7 bases. The CDR3 has 14 amino acids. Germline V gene lookup returns CDR1 SGHRS and CDR2 YFSETQ. The trim removed 3 bases at V and 8 bases at J, leaving 8 bases unmatched. CDR3 DNA: TGCGCCAGCAGCTGGACAGGTGCCGCAGAGCCCCAGCATTTT. Translating it yields CASSWTGAAEPQHF.

This rearrangement joins TRBV7-8 to TRBJ2-2, with D possibly matching TRBD2 (5 bases). V was shortened by 1 base and J by 8 bases, with 8 bases between the two germline ends. The CDR3 has 13 residues. The germline gives CDR1 SGHVS, CDR2 FQNEAQ. CDR3 nucleotide sequence: TGTGCCAGCAGCTTAGGGGAGCCTGGGGAGCTGTTTTTT. It encodes CASSLGEPGELFF. The entire variable domain, with the rest obtained from reference TRBV7-8 and TRBJ2-2, is as follows: GAGVSQSPRYKVAKRGQDVALRCDPISGHVSLFWYQQALGQGPEFLTYFQNEAQLDKSGLPSDRFFAERPEGSVSTLKIQRTQQEDSAVYLCASSLGEPGELFFGEGSRLTVL.

Details on this clone: A far larger clone is off by one base, so a read error is likely. The chain carries TRBV7-9 and TRBJ2-2; possible D gene TRBD2, 6 bases. Trimming left V 3 bases short and J 1 base short, with 6 bases between. CDR1 is SEHNR and CDR2 is FQNEAQ in the germline V gene (reference sequence). The CDR3 is 14 residues long. CDR3 loop: CASSLGLNTGELFF. The DNA of the CDR3 is TGTGCCAGCAGCTTGGGACTGAACACCGGGGAGCTGTTTTTT. Full variable domain (remainder filled in from reference TRBV7-9 and TRBJ2-2): DTGVSQNPRHKITKRGQNVTFRCDPISEHNRLYWYRQTLGQGPEFLTYFQNEAQLEKSRLLSDRFSAERPKGSFSTLEIQRTEQGDSAMYLCASSLGLNTGELFFGEGSRLTVL.

The chain links TRBV10-2 to TRBJ2-2, with 7 bases identical to TRBD1. V lost 0 bases to trimming and J lost 5 bases; unmatched junction nucleotides: 6. CDR3 size: 16 residues. Germline values: CDR1 WSHSY, CDR2 SAAADI. This chain's CDR3 is CASSESVDRATGELFF. DNA for the CDR3: TGCGCCAGCAGTGAGTCAGTTGACAGGGCGACCGGGGAGCTGTTTTTT.

The V call is TRBV6-6, the J call TRBJ1-5; no clear D. V lost 1 base and J 2 bases, leaving 12 bases between the germline ends. CDR1 MNHNY and CDR2 SVGAGI come from the germline V gene (reference sequence). The CDR3 is 16 residues long. The CDR3 spells CASSYFGQEGNQPQHF. DNA for the CDR3: TGTGCCAGCAGTTACTTTGGGCAGGAGGGCAATCAGCCCCAGCATTTT.

The chain uses TRBV2 and TRBJ2-7; 8 bases align to TRBD2. CDR1 SNHLY and CDR2 FYNNEI come from the germline V gene. The CDR3 sequence is 14 residues long. Unmatched junction bases numbered 9, after V lost 7 bases and J lost 4 bases. The CDR3 reads CASKPGTSRYEQYF. The CDR3 DNA is TGTGCCAGCAAACCCGGGACTAGTAGGTACGAGCAGTACTTC.

This clone was counted a few times. The genes are TRBV6-1 and TRBJ2-1; the match to TRBD2 covers 9 bases. The germline gives CDR1 MNHNS, CDR2 SASEGT. The CDR3 is 16 amino acids. J gave up 0 bases and V 1 base, and 1 base lay outside the gene matches. CDR3 in DNA: TGTGCCAGCAGTGAAGGTAGCGGGGGCTCCTACAATGAGCAGTTCTTC. Protein product: CASSEGSGGSYNEQFF.

The rearrangement uses TRBV18 and TRBJ2-5; TRBD1 agrees at 12 bases. The CDR3 spans 16 residues. V dropped 4 bases and J dropped 7; count of bases not matched to a gene: 10. The germline V gene has CDR1 KGHSH and CDR2 LQKENI. CDR3 sequence reads: CASSQGTGGTSGTQYF. Here the CDR3 DNA reads TGTGCCAGCTCACAAGGGACAGGGGGCACATCTGGGACCCAGTACTTC.

DNA for the CDR3: TGCGCCAGCAGCCAAGATCGGGACAGACAGTCCTCTCATCAGTACTTC. This translates into CASSQDRDRQSSHQYF. The V and J genes are TRBV4-1 and TRBJ2-7, with 7 bases aligning to TRBD1. This CDR3 is 16 amino acids long. The J segment lost 10 bases and the V segment lost 0 bases, leaving 15 bases of the junction unmatched. Per germline, CDR1 MGHRA and CDR2 YSYEKL.

This clone occurred once. V usage is TRBV10-2 and J usage is TRBJ2-7; 8 bases fit TRBD1. Germline V lookup: CDR1 WSHSY, CDR2 SAAADI. This CDR3 region has 14 residues. V gave up 5 bases and J gave up 2 bases; unmatched junction bases: 5. For the CDR3, the DNA is TGCGCCAGCAGTTCAACAGGGGGGACCTACGAGCAGTACTTC. Translated: CASSSTGGTYEQYF.

The chain employs TRBV28 and TRBJ2-6, with TRBD1 matching over 7 bases. CDR1 and CDR2 from the germline V gene are MDHEN and SYDVKM. This CDR3 spans 17 amino acids. Unmatched junction bases numbered 8, after V lost 6 bases and J lost 0 bases. The CDR3 reads CASSSGGSNSGANVLTF. The CDR3 nucleotides are TGTGCCAGCAGCTCAGGGGGAAGTAACTCTGGGGCCAACGTCCTGACTTTC.

The rearrangement joins TRBV5-4 to TRBJ2-5; 9 bases map to TRBD2. Trimming took 1 base from V and 5 from J; bases not matched to a gene: 12. Per germline, CDR1 SGHNT and CDR2 YYREEE (reference sequence). The CDR3 is 17 amino acids. The CDR3 nucleotides read TGTGCCAGCAGCTTGAGGGGTAGCGGGAGTTTGGCGGAGACCCAGTACTTC. It translates to CASSLRGSGSLAETQYF.

This sequence joins TRBV5-1 and TRBJ2-2, with D maybe TRBD2 (5 bases). The V and J ends lost 0 bases and 6 bases respectively, with 15 bases between them. The CDR3 sequence is 16 residues long. From germline, CDR1 is SGHRS and CDR2 YFSETQ. The CDR3 coding sequence is TGCGCCAGCAGCTTGGGCGCTGGACTCCAATCCGGGGAGCTGTTTTTT. It encodes CASSLGAGLQSGELFF.

This sequence joins TRBV18 and TRBJ2-7, with a weak D call TRBD1 (5 bases). CDR3 length equals 13 residues. The V and J ends lost 1 base and 10 bases respectively, with 14 bases between them. The V gene's germline CDR1 is KGHSH and CDR2 LQKENI. The CDR3, as DNA: TGTGCCAGCTCACCACAACGGTGGGGCCTCCAGTACTTC. It is translated as CASSPQRWGLQYF.

This CDR3 reads CASSLGLAEEETQYF. CDR3 nucleotide sequence: TGCGCCAGCAGCTTGGGTCTAGCGGAGGAAGAGACCCAGTACTTC. The chain combines TRBV5-1 with TRBJ2-5; 7 bases are a match to TRBD2. Germline-derived CDR1 and CDR2 are SGHRS and YFSETQ. V lost 0 bases to trimming and J lost 3 bases; unmatched junction nucleotides: 5. The CDR3 extends over 15 amino acids.

V is TRBV6-1 and J is TRBJ2-3, with 12 bases aligning to TRBD2. Unmatched junction bases numbered 4, after V lost 6 bases and J lost 6 bases. This CDR3 has 14 amino acids. The germline V gene has CDR1 MNHNS and CDR2 SASEGT. The CDR3 DNA follows: TGTGCCAGCAGCAGACTAGCGGGAGCGGATACGCAGTATTTT. It is translated as CASSRLAGADTQYF.

A single count supports this clone. CDR3 residues: CASSLERRGEQYF. In DNA form, the CDR3 reads TGTGCCAGCAGTCTAGAACGACGCGGCGAGCAGTACTTC. The chain carries TRBV7-6 and TRBJ2-7; no reliable D call. This CDR3 is 13 amino acids long. Germline loops: CDR1 SGHVS, CDR2 FNYEAQ. Trimming removed 6 bases from V and 6 bases from J, with 15 bases in between.

The V call is TRBV27, the J call TRBJ2-7; TRBD2 matches at 7 bases. This CDR3 has 15 amino acids. V shed 2 bases and J 0 bases; nucleotides not matched to a gene: 4. Germline V CDR1 and CDR2: MNHEY, SMNVEV (reference sequence). The CDR3 DNA reads as TGTGCCAGCAGTTTAGGGCGGGGGACCTCCTACGAGCAGTACTTC. It yields the protein CASSLGRGTSYEQYF.

This sequence joins TRBV7-8 and TRBJ2-2; 10 bases line up with TRBD2. This CDR3 has 15 residues. The junction had 3 bases not matched to a gene; V was cut back by 6 bases and J by 2 bases. Germline V gives CDR1 SGHVS, CDR2 FQNEAQ. This CDR3 reads CASSPSGSNTGELFF. The CDR3 DNA is TGTGCCAGCAGTCCTAGCGGGAGTAACACCGGGGAGCTGTTTTTT.

This chain links TRBV5-6 with TRBJ2-7; D is perhaps TRBD2 (5 bases). CDR1 and CDR2 from the germline V gene are SGHDT and YYEEEE. CDR3 size: 13 residues. The ends were cut back, 4 bases at V and 9 bases at J, with 17 bases in the middle. DNA for the CDR3: TGTGCCAGCAGCGTGAGCTGGGAGAATTTGCAGTACTTC. Amino acid sequence: CASSVSWENLQYF.

The chain joins TRBV5-1 to TRBJ2-7; TRBD2 matches 7 bases. This CDR3 region has 14 residues. Germline-derived CDR1 and CDR2 are SGHRS and YFSETQ. V shed 4 bases and J 3 bases; nucleotides not matched to a gene: 7. The CDR3 DNA reads as TGCGCCAGCAGCACCCTAGCGGACTTCTACGAGCAGTACTTC. Translating gives CASSTLADFYEQYF.

The chain links TRBV7-2 to TRBJ2-7; the match to TRBD2 covers 13 bases. The length of the CDR3 is 15 residues. V gave up 3 bases and J gave up 5 bases; unmatched junction bases: 4. Germline-derived CDR1 and CDR2 are SGHTA and FQGNSA. In nucleotides, the CDR3 is TGTGCCAGCAGCTTCAGGACTAGCGGGAGTAACGAGCAGTACTTC. Amino acid sequence: CASSFRTSGSNEQYF. Full variable domain (missing parts from reference TRBV7-2 and TRBJ2-7): GAGVSQSPSNKVTEKGKDVELRCDPISGHTALYWYRQSLGQGLEFLIYFQGNSAPDKSGLPSDRFSAERTGGSVSTLTIQRTQQEDSAVYLCASSFRTSGSNEQYFGPGTRLTVT.

The rearrangement links TRBV7-2 to TRBJ1-2, with D maybe TRBD1 (5 bases). The CDR3 runs 13 residues. Looked up from germline, CDR1 is SGHTA and CDR2 is FQGNSA. V dropped 5 bases and J dropped 8 bases, with 15 bases sitting between them. CDR3 nucleotides: TGTGCCAGCAGCCCATACCGGGAGGGGGGCTACACCTTC. Protein sequence: CASSPYREGGYTF. Full variable domain (missing parts from reference TRBV7-2 and TRBJ1-2): GAGVSQSPSNKVTEKGKDVELRCDPISGHTALYWYRQSLGQGLEFLIYFQGNSAPDKSGLPSDRFSAERTGGSVSTLTIQRTQQEDSAVYLCASSPYREGGYTFGSGTRLTVV.

The chain couples TRBV5-1 to TRBJ2-2, with 7 positions matching TRBD1. The CDR3 runs to 15 residues. CDR1 is SGHRS, CDR2 YFSETQ, per germline. Trimming removed 4 bases from V and 0 bases from J; junction bases left unmatched: 3. CDR3 amino acids: CASSIGQANTGELFF. Written as DNA, the CDR3 is TGCGCCAGCAGCATTGGACAGGCGAACACCGGGGAGCTGTTTTTT.

V and J are TRBV7-8 and TRBJ2-1, with 7 bases matching TRBD1. J lost 4 bases, V lost 5 bases, and 5 bases had no gene match. The CDR3 runs to 14 residues. Germline CDR1 and CDR2: SGHVS and FQNEAQ. CDR3 residues: CASSRQGEYNEQFF. CDR3 sequence (DNA): TGTGCCAGCAGCAGACAGGGAGAATACAATGAGCAGTTCTTC.

The rearrangement links TRBV10-3 to TRBJ2-4; 8 bases line up with TRBD1. CDR3 length equals 15 residues. Per germline, CDR1 ENHRY and CDR2 SYGVKD. After removal of 4 bases from V and 1 base from J, the junction contained 3 bases not matched to a gene. CDR3 amino acids: CAISARTGAKNIQYF. DNA for the CDR3: TGTGCCATCAGTGCCCGGACAGGGGCCAAAAACATTCAGTACTTC.